A single sample is the source of the 30 T cell receptor beta chains below, sequenced in a study of T cells in Graves' hyperthyroidism and ophthalmopathy (dated 2019 in TCRdb). Library generation was performed with multiplex PCR. The instrument given in TCRdb is Illumina HiSeq 2000. Amplification of TCR beta CDR3 regions was carried out from RNA transcripts. A first-round RT-PCR of the TCR CDR3 used the HTBI primer set with the Qiagen OneStep RT-PCR kit. The public reads were reprocessed in TCRdb via fastp at Q25 and MiXCR, keeping in-frame beta chains. Here each entry gathers all rows of one CDR3 protein and keeps the most common genes and DNA. The table for this sample lists fewer than 600,000 distinct CDR3 sequences; 12% to 15% of them were counted only once. Clones ranked in the top ten supply more than 11% of the sample. The sequenced sample was blood. The source is a woman in her forties with Graves' hyperthyroidism.

Notes on this clonotype: Possible read error: a much larger clone is one base away. The conserved phenylalanine or tryptophan normally closing the CDR3 is absent here, so this likely arose from a read error. This chain uses TRBV20-1 with TRBJ2-7; 7 bases match TRBD1. Germline V gives CDR1 DFQATT, CDR2 SNEGSKA (reference sequence). Trimming took 7 bases from V and 2 from J; bases not matched to a gene: 11. This CDR3 is 14 amino acids long. The CDR3 bases are TGCAGTGGTAAGACAGGGACCCGGACCTACGAGCAGTACTCC. Its translation: CSGKTGTRTYEQYS.

Only a few counts were recorded for this clonotype. The V and J genes are TRBV25-1 and TRBJ2-7, with TRBD2 identical over 11 bases. The V and J ends lost 4 bases and 0 bases, in that order; junction bases with no gene match: 5. CDR1 and CDR2 from the germline V gene are MGHDK and SYGVNS. This CDR3 comprises 16 residues. The CDR3 DNA follows: TGTGCCAGCAGTGCCCCTGGGACTAGCGGCTCCTACGAGCAGTACTTC. Amino acids: CASSAPGTSGSYEQYF.

This clonotype was counted only a few times. The chain combines TRBV7-9 with TRBJ2-2, with D maybe TRBD2 (7 bases). This CDR3 has 15 amino acids. The germline gives CDR1 SEHNR, CDR2 FQNEAQ (reference sequence). Trimming removed 4 bases at V and 3 bases at J, with 12 bases between. This chain's CDR3 is CASSSRGGDTGELFF. Here the CDR3 DNA reads TGTGCCAGCAGCTCTAGGGGGGGCGACACCGGGGAGCTGTTTTTT.

This clonotype was counted ten times or more. The chain is built from TRBV6-1 and TRBJ1-1; D uncertain. The CDR3 has 15 residues. Trimming shortened V by 5 bases and J by 8 bases, and 21 bases separated the two germline ends. Germline V CDR1 and CDR2: MNHNS, SASEGT. The CDR3 DNA follows: TGTGCCAGCAGTAACGCGCCTCAACCCAACTTAGAAGCTTTCTTT. This encodes CASSNAPQPNLEAFF.

In this sample, this clonotype turned up many times. The rearrangement joins TRBV5-1 to TRBJ2-7; 7 nucleotides match TRBD2. The V gene end was trimmed by 4 bases and the J gene end by 4 bases; junction bases not matched to a gene: 11. CDR3 length: 15 amino acids. CDR1 is SGHRS, CDR2 YFSETQ, per germline. CDR3 in DNA: TGCGCCAGCAGCGGGGAAGGGACTATAGTATACGAGCAGTACTTC. Protein sequence: CASSGEGTIVYEQYF. The full variable domain, with the rest looked up from reference TRBV5-1 and TRBJ2-7, is KAGVTQTPRYLIKTRGQQVTLSCSPISGHRSVSWYQQTPGQGLQFLFEYFSETQRNKGNFPGRFSGRQFSNSRSEMNVSTLELGDSALYLCASSGEGTIVYEQYFGPGTRLTVT.

In this sample, this clonotype turned up many times. V gene TRBV28 combines with J gene TRBJ2-6, with no clear D. Trimming cost V 0 bases and J 0 bases, with 6 bases left between them. Germline V gene sequence: CDR1 MDHEN, CDR2 SYDVKM. This CDR3 has 16 residues. The CDR3 loop is CASSLWGSSGANVLTF. CDR3 DNA sequence: TGTGCCAGCAGTTTATGGGGCTCCTCTGGGGCCAACGTCCTGACTTTC.

The chain joins TRBV19 to TRBJ2-7; a weak D match, TRBD1 (5 bases). This CDR3 spans 13 amino acids. Germline values: CDR1 LNHDA, CDR2 SQIVND (reference sequence). V lost 9 bases to trimming and J lost 5 bases, with 17 bases between them. The CDR3 bases are TGTGCCAGCCAGGATCAGGGTTTTCACGAGCAGTACTTC. Protein product: CASQDQGFHEQYF.

This clonotype was detected many times. The chain couples TRBV7-3 to TRBJ2-3, with 8 bases matching TRBD1. The length of the CDR3 is 15 residues. CDR1 is SGHTA and CDR2 is FQGTGA in the germline V gene. J was trimmed by 4 bases and V by 2 bases; bases with no gene match: 5. The CDR3 DNA reads TGTGCCAGCAGCTTATTGGGGACAGGAGCAGATACGCAGTATTTT. This gives the protein CASSLLGTGADTQYF.

The chain carries TRBV7-9 and TRBJ1-1; D unclear. Germline V gives CDR1 SEHNR, CDR2 FQNEAQ (reference sequence). CDR3 length equals 14 residues. The V end was cut by 5 bases, the J end by 1 base, with 11 bases between. The CDR3 DNA is TGTGCCAGCAGCGCCACAGTGGGGAACACTGAAGCTTTCTTT. It encodes CASSATVGNTEAFF. Supplemented by reference TRBV7-9 and TRBJ1-1, the full variable domain reads DTGVSQNPRHKITKRGQNVTFRCDPISEHNRLYWYRQTLGQGPEFLTYFQNEAQLEKSRLLSDRFSAERPKGSFSTLEIQRTEQGDSAMYLCASSATVGNTEAFFGQGTRLTVV.

This clonotype was observed many times. This chain connects TRBV27 to TRBJ1-1; the D gene is possibly TRBD1 (6 bases). This CDR3 region has 14 residues. The germline gives CDR1 MNHEY, CDR2 SMNVEV (reference sequence). The V end lost 3 bases, the J end lost 4 bases, and 12 bases lay between the germline ends. The CDR3 region has the DNA TGTGCCAGCAGTTTCGGCGGACAGAGCACTGAAGCTTTCTTT. The encoded protein is CASSFGGQSTEAFF.

About this clonotype itself: One end of the junction does not line up with germline, which may come from a read error. The chain employs TRBV5-1 and TRBJ2-7, with D uncertain. CDR3 size: 11 residues. The germline V gene encodes CDR1 SGHRS and CDR2 YFSETQ. The CDR3 loop is CASSSTYERYF. The CDR3 DNA is TGCGCCAGCAGCTCGACCTACGAGCGGTACTTC.

This clonotype has only one observation. This rearrangement joins TRBV6-1 to TRBJ2-4; D not resolved. V shed 3 bases and J shed 2 bases, with 11 bases lying between them. CDR3 size: 15 residues. The V gene's germline CDR1 is MNHNS and CDR2 SASEGT. The CDR3 loop is CASSELPGSKNIQYF. The CDR3 DNA is TGTGCCAGCAGTGAGCTACCGGGTTCCAAAAACATTCAGTACTTC.

This clonotype was observed once. J is TRBJ2-7 and V is TRBV2; 10 bases match TRBD2. Trimming removed 3 bases from V and 0 bases from J; junction bases left unmatched: 5. The CDR3 runs 16 residues. Germline values: CDR1 SNHLY, CDR2 FYNNEI. The CDR3 region has the DNA TGTGCCAGCAGTGATAGGGCTAGCGGGAGCTCCTACGAGCAGTACTTC. Its translation is CASSDRASGSSYEQYF.

The table lists this clonotype with a count of one. This chain connects TRBV11-3 to TRBJ2-3, with 9 nucleotides matching TRBD1. Germline assignment: CDR1 SGHNT and CDR2 YENEEA. The CDR3 contains 17 residues. The junction had 17 bases not matched to a gene; V was cut back by 5 bases and J by 8 bases. The CDR3 protein is CASSPTVGGTGPGTQYF. The CDR3 bases are TGTGCCAGCAGCCCGACCGTAGGAGGGACAGGGCCAGGTACGCAGTATTTT. The full variable domain, completed using reference TRBV11-3 and TRBJ2-3, is EAGVVQSPRYKIIEKKQPVAFWCNPISGHNTLYWYLQNLGQGPELLIRYENEEAVDDSQLPKDRFSAERLKGVDSTLKIQPAELGDSAVYLCASSPTVGGTGPGTQYFGPGTRLTVL.

This clonotype has a count of ten or more. This chain connects TRBV12-3 or TRBV12-4 to TRBJ2-5; 7 bases map to TRBD1. The CDR3 length is 14 residues. With V trimmed by 6 bases and J by 9 bases, 13 bases remained unmatched. The CDR3: CASRRPGQRMAQYF. The CDR3 region has the DNA TGTGCCAGCAGACGCCCGGGACAGCGAATGGCCCAGTACTTC.

This clonotype has ten or more counts. The chain is built from TRBV3-1 and TRBJ2-4; D might be TRBD2 (5 bases). There are 15 residues in the CDR3. V lost 1 base and J 6 bases, leaving 13 bases between the germline ends. The V gene's germline CDR1 is LGHDT and CDR2 YNNKEL (reference sequence). CDR3 region: CASSQGRRTVNIQYF. The DNA of the CDR3 is TGTGCCAGCAGCCAAGGGCGTAGGACTGTAAACATTCAGTACTTC.

This clonotype has only a few counts. The V and J genes are TRBV27 and TRBJ1-2, with a weak D call TRBD1 (6 bases). Trimming removed 6 bases from V and 2 bases from J, with 13 bases in between. This CDR3 has 14 residues. Germline CDR1 and CDR2: MNHEY and SMNVEV (reference sequence). The CDR3 bases are TGTGCCAGCAGATTTACCACAGGGAACTATGGCTACACCTTC. Protein sequence: CASRFTTGNYGYTF.

V is TRBV9 and J is TRBJ2-6, with D possibly being TRBD2 (5 bases). V was pared by 4 bases and J by 1 base, with 6 bases between. The CDR3 extends over 14 amino acids. CDR1 SGDLS and CDR2 YYNGEE come from the germline V gene. The CDR3 here is CASSRDSGANVLTF. The DNA of the CDR3 is TGTGCCAGCAGCCGGGATTCTGGGGCCAACGTCCTGACTTTC. Variable domain in full (rest from reference TRBV9 and TRBJ2-6): DSGVTQTPKHLITATGQRVTLRCSPRSGDLSVYWYQQSLDQGLQFLIQYYNGEERAKGNILERFSAQQFPDLHSELNLSSLELGDSALYFCASSRDSGANVLTFGAGSRLTVL.

This clonotype was observed at least ten times. The chain employs TRBV20-1 and TRBJ2-2, with 14 positions matching TRBD2. V lost 5 bases to trimming and J lost 6 bases; unmatched junction nucleotides: 8. Germline loops: CDR1 DFQATT, CDR2 SNEGSKA (reference sequence). The CDR3 extends over 16 amino acids. CDR3 DNA sequence: TGCAGTGCTGGGGGACTAGCGGGAGTGTTGGCCGGGGAGCTGTTTTTT. Translation gives CSAGGLAGVLAGELFF.

This chain uses TRBV10-3 with TRBJ1-3, with no clear D. The V end was cut by 2 bases, the J end by 0 bases, with 11 bases between. This CDR3 has 16 amino acids. From germline, CDR1 is ENHRY and CDR2 SYGVKD. The CDR3 here is CAISEGQVGSGNTIYF. The DNA for the CDR3 is TGTGCCATCAGTGAGGGGCAGGTCGGCTCTGGAAACACCATATATTTT.

The table lists this clonotype with a few counts. The genes are TRBV9 and TRBJ2-7, with D hard to call. Trimming left V 0 bases short and J 2 bases short, with 9 bases between. Per the germline V gene, CDR1 is SGDLS and CDR2 is YYNGEE. This CDR3 contains 14 residues. The CDR3 here is CASSVGIPPYEQYF. The CDR3 DNA is TGTGCCAGCAGCGTAGGGATTCCGCCCTACGAGCAGTACTTC.

This clonotype was recorded many times. The genes are TRBV7-2 and TRBJ2-4, with D perhaps TRBD1 (5 bases). The V gene's germline CDR1 is SGHTA and CDR2 FQGNSA. There are 16 residues in the CDR3. Trimming left V 6 bases short and J 0 bases short, with 15 bases between. The CDR3 loop reads CASRETGLLAKNIQYF. The CDR3 DNA reads as TGTGCCAGCAGGGAAACAGGCCTGCTAGCCAAAAACATTCAGTACTTC.

The sample holds many counts of this clonotype. V gene TRBV7-9 combines with J gene TRBJ2-7; 9 bases map to TRBD1. In germline, CDR1 is SEHNR, CDR2 FQNEAQ (reference sequence). The V segment lost 7 bases and the J segment 2 bases; nucleotides outside the gene matches: 6. The CDR3 loop spans 14 amino acids. The CDR3 coding sequence is TGTGCCAGCATCCCGGGACAGGGAACCTACGAGCAGTACTTC. It is translated as CASIPGQGTYEQYF.

Remarks on this clonotype: A single base separates this from a much larger clone, so it may be a read error. The gene calls are TRBV5-1 and TRBJ2-7; no firm D call. Deletions cut 1 base from V and 1 base from J, with 9 bases between. Germline lookup yields CDR1 SGHRS and CDR2 YFSETQ. This CDR3 is 14 amino acids long. CDR3 sequence (DNA): TGCGCCAGCAGCTTGAACGCGACTTCCTACGAGCAGTACTTC. Encoded protein: CASSLNATSYEQYF.

The sample holds a few counts of this clonotype. The CDR3 loop is CASSPTANSGNTIYF. The CDR3 nucleotides read TGTGCCAGCTCACCGACAGCGAACTCTGGAAACACCATATATTTT. The chain links TRBV18 to TRBJ1-3; tentative D call: TRBD1 (5 bases). CDR3 length: 15 amino acids. Between the trimmed V and J ends, which lost 3 bases and 0 bases, there was a span of 9 bases. Germline CDR1 and CDR2: KGHSH and LQKENI.

This clonotype was seen ten or more times. The chain joins TRBV11-2 to TRBJ2-7, with D tentatively TRBD2 (6 bases). CDR1 SGHAT and CDR2 FQNNGV come from the germline V gene. Between the trimmed V and J ends, which lost 3 bases and 2 bases, there was a span of 11 bases. This CDR3 spans 14 amino acids. CDR3 DNA sequence: TGTGCCAGCAGCTTGCGGGGCACTCCCTACGAGCAGTACTTC. Translating gives CASSLRGTPYEQYF.

This clonotype was detected ten times or more. The chain uses TRBV2 and TRBJ1-1; TRBD1 is a possible D gene (5 bases). The ends were cut back, 9 bases at V and 1 base at J, with 9 bases in the middle. Germline CDR1 is SNHLY and CDR2 is FYNNEI. The CDR3 length is 12 residues. CDR3 in DNA: TGTGCCAGAGACAGCCCGAACACTGAAGCTTTCTTT. Translating gives CARDSPNTEAFF.

This clonotype was seen at least ten times. The chain recombines TRBV5-5 with TRBJ1-5; unclear D gene. The V gene lost 3 bases and the J gene lost 5 bases, with 12 bases spanning the gap. CDR1 is SGHKS, CDR2 YYEKEE, per germline (reference sequence). The CDR3 totals 14 residues. This chain's CDR3 is CASSSPGSDQPQHF. The CDR3 DNA sequence: TGTGCCAGCAGCTCTCCGGGGTCTGATCAGCCCCAGCATTTT.

This clonotype has just a few counts. This chain joins TRBV29-1 and TRBJ1-3; no reliable D call. Trimming cost V 1 base and J 4 bases, with 11 bases left between them. Germline V gene data show CDR1 as SQVTM and CDR2 as ANQGSEA. CDR3 length equals 14 residues. The CDR3 loop is CSVEGRMEGNTIYF. CDR3 DNA: TGCAGCGTTGAAGGCCGCATGGAGGGAAACACCATATATTTT.

This clonotype was seen many times. This chain joins TRBV20-1 and TRBJ2-3; 8 nucleotides agree with TRBD2. The CDR3 is 12 amino acids. CDR1 is DFQATT and CDR2 is SNEGSKA in the germline V gene (reference sequence). J gave up 6 bases and V 4 bases, and 3 bases lay outside the gene matches. The CDR3 region is CSAKRGPDTQYF. The CDR3, as DNA: TGCAGTGCTAAGCGGGGGCCGGATACGCAGTATTTT.